This T cell receptor beta chain stems from a study of blood T cell repertoires in COVID-19. Sequencing used immunoSEQ multiplex PCR; TCRdb keeps in-frame clones, though not all of them. The sample lists 250,000 or so clones, around 89% occurring once. V shed 7 bases, J shed 3 bases, and the junction held 10 bases outside the gene matches. This CDR3 comprises 14 residues. The V gene's germline CDR1 is SGHRS and CDR2 YFSETQ. This TCR was sampled from a woman aged 40 to 50 who had recovered from COVID-19. Sequencing was performed on peripheral blood. The V call is TRBV5-1, the J call TRBJ2-7; 7 bases map to TRBD2. The DNA for the CDR3 is TGCGCCAGCGCTGGGGGAGGGAACAACTACGAGCAGTACTTC. Amino acids: CASAGGGNNYEQYF.